The source of this T cell receptor beta chain is a study of blood T cells in healthy people across ages. Study findings and constraints: Investigators treated diversity estimates from one million T cells as underestimates. It was the long-lived donors that had more naive CD4+ cells and higher diversity than aged donors.

Germline V gene sequence: CDR1 SGHRS, CDR2 YFSETQ. V was trimmed by 0 bases and J by 5 bases, leaving 11 bases between them. The CDR3 is 15 amino acids. The sample providers were healthy Caucasian people from Russia, aged about 6 to 95. Together with a sample-barcoded 5' primer, a J-beta primer mix was included in a second PCR lasting roughly 6 to 12 cycles. Every single cDNA molecule received a tag from a template-switch adaptor with 12 random nucleotides. TCRdb analysed the 5' RACE reads with MiXCR anew, one entry per CDR3 protein. Among 1,800,000 or so distinct CDR3 sequences listed, roughly 43% were seen once. In the case of this clonotype: Its target is not known.

The receptor's source is a human donor in good health. The sample taken for sequencing was blood. V gene TRBV5-1 combines with J gene TRBJ1-4, with D possibly matching TRBD1 (5 bases). Here the CDR3 reads CASSLGDGKNEKLFF. Written as DNA, the CDR3 is TGCGCCAGCAGCTTGGGGGACGGCAAGAATGAAAAACTGTTTTTT.